The present entry profiles one TCR beta chain with its context. Its matching antigen is unknown. Germline values: CDR1 SGHTA, CDR2 FQGTGA. This CDR3 has 16 amino acids. V was clipped by 2 bases and J by 6 bases; unmatched bases: 8. This sample stems from a study of cytomegalovirus exposure and HLA in healthy donors. At the level of the study: In an earlier analysis, around 120 million unique TCR beta sequences were found from approximately 190 million T cells. The early release's HLA-typed donors yielded 78 million or so unique TCRs.

Overall study results and limits: Several of the most significant clusters appeared linked to common viral pathogens, based on a later analysis.

The PCR had 60 Vbeta and 13 Jbeta primers. Data came from immunoSEQ multiplex PCR; TCRdb stores just in-frame clones and leaves some out. The table shows 100,000 to 150,000 clones, with about 74% occurring only once. The chain is built from TRBV7-3 and TRBJ2-2; 8 bases map to TRBD2. The TCR originated in a woman aged 45-59 years in good health and CMV-seropositive. The sequenced sample was PBMCs. The CDR3 coding sequence is TGTGCCAGCAGCTTACGGGAGGGAATTAATCCCGGGGAGCTGTTTTTT. It encodes CASSLREGINPGELFF.